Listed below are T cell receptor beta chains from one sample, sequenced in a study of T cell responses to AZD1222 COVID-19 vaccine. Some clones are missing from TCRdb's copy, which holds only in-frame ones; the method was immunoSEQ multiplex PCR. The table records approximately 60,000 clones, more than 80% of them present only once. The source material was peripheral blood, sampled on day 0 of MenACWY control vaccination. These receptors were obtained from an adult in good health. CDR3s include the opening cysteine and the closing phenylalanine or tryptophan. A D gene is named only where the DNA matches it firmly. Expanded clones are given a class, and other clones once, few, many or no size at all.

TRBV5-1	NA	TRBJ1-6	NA	TGCGCCAGCAGCACCAATGGGATGGAAAATTCACCCCTCCACTTT	CASSTNGMENSPLHF
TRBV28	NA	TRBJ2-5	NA	TGTGCCAGCAGAGCTCAAGGACGGATCCAAGAGACCCAGTACTTC	CASRAQGRIQETQYF
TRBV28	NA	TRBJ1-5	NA	TGTGCCAGCGTCCGGGACGCTAGCAATCAGCCCCAGCATTTT	CASVRDASNQPQHF
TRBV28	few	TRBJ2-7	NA	TGTGCCAGCAGGGAACAGGGAGGCAACCCCTACGAGCAGTACTTC	CASREQGGNPYEQYF
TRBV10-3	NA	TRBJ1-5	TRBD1	TGTGCCATCAGTGAGCAACTCGGGACAGGGGCCCGGGGCAATCAGCCCCAGCATTTT	CAISEQLGTGARGNQPQHF
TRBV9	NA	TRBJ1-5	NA	TGTGCCAGCAGCGTAGACGGGTTTCAGCCCCAGCATTTT	CASSVDGFQPQHF
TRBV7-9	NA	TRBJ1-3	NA	TGTGCCAGCAGTTTAAGGGCAGGGCAGGGTGGAAACACCATATATTTT	CASSLRAGQGGNTIYF
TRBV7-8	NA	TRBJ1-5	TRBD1	TGTGCCAGCAGCAAAGACAGGGATGGCAATCAGCCCCAGCATTTT	CASSKDRDGNQPQHF
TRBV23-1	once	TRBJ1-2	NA	TGCGCCAGCAGTCACGTGGGGGTAGACTACTATGGCTACACCTTC	CASSHVGVDYYGYTF
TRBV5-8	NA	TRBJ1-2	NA	TGTGCCAGCAGCCAAGCCGGGGGCTATAACTATGGCTACACCTTC	CASSQAGGYNYGYTF
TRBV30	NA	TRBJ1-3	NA	TGTGCCTCGAATCCCAACCCCGGAAACACCATATATTTT	CASNPNPGNTIYF
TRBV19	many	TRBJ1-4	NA	TGTGCCAGTAGTATTGTTGAGAACGAAAAACTGTTTTTT	CASSIVENEKLFF
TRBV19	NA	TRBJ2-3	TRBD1	TGTGCCAGTAGTCGACAGGGAAGCGCAGATACGCAGTATTTT	CASSRQGSADTQYF
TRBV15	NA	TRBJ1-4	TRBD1	TGTGCCACCAGCAGAAGGACAGGGACGGGTGGTGAAAAACTGTTTTTT	CATSRRTGTGGEKLFF
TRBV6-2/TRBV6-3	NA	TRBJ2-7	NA	TGTGCCAGCAGTTCCCCCTCATCGGCCAACGAGCAGTACTTC	CASSSPSSANEQYF
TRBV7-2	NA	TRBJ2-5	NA	TGTGCCAGCAGCTCCTCCGCCACAGTTCGGGAGACCCAGTACTTC	CASSSSATVRETQYF
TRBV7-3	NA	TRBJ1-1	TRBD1	TGTGCCAGCAGCTTAACTTCCGGGACAGGGGGCAGGAACACTGAAGCTTTCTTT	CASSLTSGTGGRNTEAFF
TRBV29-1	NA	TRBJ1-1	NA	TGCAGCGCCGCGAGGGGCTTGAACACTGAAGCTTTCTTT	CSAARGLNTEAFF
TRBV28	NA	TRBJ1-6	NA	TGTGCCAGCAGGGGGGGGGTGATTAATTCACCCCTCCACTTT	CASRGGVINSPLHF
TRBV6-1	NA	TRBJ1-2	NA	TGTGCCAGCAGTGAAGGACAGTATGGCTACACCTTC	CASSEGQYGYTF
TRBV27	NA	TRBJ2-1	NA	TGTGCCAGCAGTTTAAAGGCCCCCCAGGGGCCATCCTACAATGAGCAGTTCTTC	CASSLKAPQGPSYNEQFF
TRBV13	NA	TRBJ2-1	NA	TGTGCCAGCAGCTTAAGCCCGCCAGTTGCGGGTGAAAGAATCTCCTACAATGAGCAGTTCTTC	CASSLSPPVAGERISYNEQFF
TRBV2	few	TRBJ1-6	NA	TGTGCCAGCAGTGAGGAACAAGGGCGGCGCTCACCCCTCCACTTT	CASSEEQGRRSPLHF
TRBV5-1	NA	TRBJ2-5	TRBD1	TGCGCCAGCAGCGAAACAGGGGACGTCCGTGAGACCCAGTACTTC	CASSETGDVRETQYF
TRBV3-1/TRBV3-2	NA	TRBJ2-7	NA	TGTGCCAGCAGCCAACGGGGCAGGGAAATGGACGAGCAGTACTTC	CASSQRGREMDEQYF
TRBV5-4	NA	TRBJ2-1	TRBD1	TGTGCCAGCAGCGCCAAAACCTTGGGACAGGGGAAGGGTCTTGAGCAGTTCTTC	CASSAKTLGQGKGLEQFF
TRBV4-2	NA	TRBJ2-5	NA	TGTGCCAGCAGCCAAGAGCGGACGGGCCAAGAGACCCAGTACTTC	CASSQERTGQETQYF
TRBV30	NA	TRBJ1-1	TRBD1	TGTGCCTGGAAGGGGGCTTACACTGAAGCTTTCTTT	CAWKGAYTEAFF
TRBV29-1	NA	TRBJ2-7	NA	TGCAGCGTTCAGGGGGGCTATTACTACGAGCAGTACTTC	CSVQGGYYYEQYF
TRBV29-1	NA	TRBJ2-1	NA	TGCAGCGTTGACGGCGAAAATTACTCCTACAATGAGCAGTTCTTC	CSVDGENYSYNEQFF
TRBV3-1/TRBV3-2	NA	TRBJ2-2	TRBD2	TGTGCCAGCAGCCGCGGGACTAGCGGGTCAACCGGGGAGCTGTTTTTT	CASSRGTSGSTGELFF
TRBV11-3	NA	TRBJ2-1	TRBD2	TGTGCCAGCAGCCCCGGTGGGCTAGCGGGCTCCTACAATGAGCAGTTCTTC	CASSPGGLAGSYNEQFF
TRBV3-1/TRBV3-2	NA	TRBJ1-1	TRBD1	TGTGCCAGCAGCCAAGAGGACAGGTTTGCTTTCTTT	CASSQEDRFAFF
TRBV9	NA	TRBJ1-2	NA	TGTGCCAGCAGCGTAGTCCCTCGAGACTATGGCTACACCTTC	CASSVVPRDYGYTF
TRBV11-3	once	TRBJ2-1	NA	TGTGCCAGCAGTCTTACTGGGGGGGCGGGGCGGGATGAGCAGTTCTTC	CASSLTGGAGRDEQFF
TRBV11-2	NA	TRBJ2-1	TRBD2	TGTGCCAGCAGCGGAGGACTAGCGGGGGAAAATGAGCAGTTCTTC	CASSGGLAGENEQFF
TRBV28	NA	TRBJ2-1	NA	TGTGCCAGCAGTACAACTAGGGAGCAGTTCTTC	CASSTTREQFF
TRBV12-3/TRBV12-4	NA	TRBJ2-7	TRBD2	TGTGCCAGCCGGGGGGACGACACCTACGAGCAGTACTTC	CASRGDDTYEQYF
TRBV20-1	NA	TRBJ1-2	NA	TGCAGTGCTAGAGCCCGACAGGTCCAACAATTC	CSARARQVQQF
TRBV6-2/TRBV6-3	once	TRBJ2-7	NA	TGTGCCAGCAGTCCGTATGGCCCTAGGGGCGAGCAGTACTTC	CASSPYGPRGEQYF
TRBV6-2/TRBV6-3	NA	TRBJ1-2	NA	TGTGCCAGCAGCCGGAGGACAGATGGCTACACCTTC	CASSRRTDGYTF
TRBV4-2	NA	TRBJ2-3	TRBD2	TGTGCCAGCAGCCAAGCGACTAGCGGGGGCACAGATACGCAGTATTTT	CASSQATSGGTDTQYF
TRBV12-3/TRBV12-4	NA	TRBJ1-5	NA	TGTGCCAGCAGTTTGGGGTATAATCAGCCCCAGCATTTT	CASSLGYNQPQHF
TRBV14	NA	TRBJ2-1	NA	TGTGCCAGCAGCCAAGATCTGGTTGTCGGAGAGCAGTTCTTC	CASSQDLVVGEQFF
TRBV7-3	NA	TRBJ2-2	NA	TGTGCCAGCAGCCCCATGACCACGAACACCGGGGAGCTGTTTTTT	CASSPMTTNTGELFF
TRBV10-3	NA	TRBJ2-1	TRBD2	TGTGCCATCAGCCAGCTAGCGGGAGGGTCCTACAATGAGCAGTTCTTC	CAISQLAGGSYNEQFF
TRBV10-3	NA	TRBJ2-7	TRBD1	TGTGCCATCAGTAAGAGGGACAGGGATATCGAGCAGTACTTC	CAISKRDRDIEQYF